This TCR beta chain derives from a study of T cell responses to AZD1222 COVID-19 vaccine. Trimming took 5 bases from V and 0 from J, leaving 14 bases between them. Germline CDR1 is LNHDA and CDR2 is SQIVND (reference sequence). The CDR3 runs to 16 residues. The study's findings and limits: After the peak T cell response, and only then, were repertoires sampled.

Concerning this clone: Its antigen remains unidentified.

The table came from immunoSEQ multiplex PCR; TCRdb's copy has only in-frame clones and leaves some out. The data show tens of thousands of clones, more than 60% seen once. The chain employs TRBV19 and TRBJ1-3, with D possibly being TRBD1 (6 bases). The receptor comes from an adult in good health. This specimen was peripheral blood, taken on day 0 of MenACWY control vaccination. The CDR3 here is CASSADRSSSGNTIYF. The CDR3 bases are TGTGCCAGTAGTGCCGACAGGTCGAGCTCTGGAAACACCATATATTTT.